This T cell receptor beta chain was identified in a study of a mutant IDH1 vaccine in newly diagnosed glioma (dated by TCRdb to the early 2020s). Notes on the research overall: The approximately 32 treated patients were roughly 62% male and about 38% female, with a mean age of about 43 years. For exploratory analyses, longitudinal TCRB deep sequencing was carried out in approximately 25 treated patients wherever samples were available. Six visits were used for peripheral blood collection: V03 (baseline), V05, V07, V10, V12 and V13. Before enrollment, patients had received standard therapy of radiotherapy alone, temozolomide alone, or radiochemotherapy with temozolomide; most received the combination. The full study reports these points: The authors stated that sample limitations prevented analyses of patient blood samples from being reproduced. Availability determined which PBMC samples were chosen for TCRB deep sequencing. Vaccine-induced immune responses across multiple MHC alleles were detected in about 93% of patients. No apparent relationship was observed between pseudoprogression and alterations in the top peripheral T cell clonotypes detected by TCRB sequencing.

From the cysteine through the phenylalanine, the CDR3 covers 14 amino acids. Only CDR3 DNA remains: 42 bases, in frame from the first base. As encoded in the germline V gene, CDR1 is KGHSH while CDR2 is LQKENI. V is reduced by 3 bases and J by 1 base, leaving a spacing of 7 bases between them. This clone was seen a handful of times. Its antigen is still unknown. Base qualities were left out, and no much larger clone turns up one base away. To prepare the library, the immunoSEQ multiplex PCR assay was applied. Following the manufacturer's protocol, the hsTCRB Kit was used to amplify rearranged TCR beta chain sequences. TCRB libraries were sequenced on an Illumina MiSeq. Concerning the study's data processing: The proprietary platform of the kit vendor was used for demultiplexing, trimming and gene mapping. In its TCRdb copy, this immuneACCESS table keeps in-frame sequences only and misses some clones. Where compared with another copy, unresolved V genes explain less than half of these, and the others have no known cause. D and trimming come from the DNA, and the V and J calls and clone size come from that table. Recorded for this sample are fewer than 50,000 clones; about 73% of them occurred a single time. The top ten clonotypes cover 7.5% to 10% of the sample.

The meaning of the sample's time point label: baseline, week 1 (first vaccination visit). What this sample's treatment or condition label stands for: pre-vaccination baseline after standard-of-care therapy. The donors had newly diagnosed IDH1-mutant astrocytomas of WHO grade 3 or 4 that showed loss of nuclear ATRX. The samples were drawn from NOA16, a multicentre, single-arm, open-label phase I trial in Germany that tested a mutant IDH1 peptide vaccine in humans for the first time. For immunogenicity testing, the blood drawn at visit V03 was used as the baseline sample. Genomic DNA for TCRB sequencing was extracted from EDTA blood using the DNeasy Blood and Tissue Kit.

This receptor chain uses TRBV18 and TRBJ1-5, with an unclear D gene assignment. The sample here was PBMCs, taken from a glioma patient treated with radiotherapy, temozolomide or both. The TCR comes from a middle-aged man with glioma. Some clones in this sample may be carry-over from other donors' samples. The sequenced DNA is TGTGCCAGCTCACCGGTCGGGAGCAATCAGCCCCAGCATTTT. The encoded protein is CASSPVGSNQPQHF.